The clone carrying this T cell receptor (beta chain) has more than one count but fewer than ten. This entry is derived from a study of blood T cell repertoires in COVID-19. CDR3 length: 12 residues. The V segment lost 3 bases and the J segment 8 bases; nucleotides outside the gene matches: 6. The germline V gene has CDR1 SQVTM and CDR2 ANQGSEA. Clones were read by immunoSEQ multiplex PCR, and TCRdb kept only the in-frame ones, dropping some. The sample contains tens of thousands of clones, about 86% of which appear only once. This clonotype originated in a woman in her sixties or seventies with acute or convalescent COVID-19. The source material was peripheral blood. This chain links TRBV29-1 with TRBJ1-2; 7 bases are a match to TRBD1. DNA of the CDR3: TGCAGCGTTGATTCAGGGGGTGGCGGCTACACCTTC. Residues: CSVDSGGGGYTF.